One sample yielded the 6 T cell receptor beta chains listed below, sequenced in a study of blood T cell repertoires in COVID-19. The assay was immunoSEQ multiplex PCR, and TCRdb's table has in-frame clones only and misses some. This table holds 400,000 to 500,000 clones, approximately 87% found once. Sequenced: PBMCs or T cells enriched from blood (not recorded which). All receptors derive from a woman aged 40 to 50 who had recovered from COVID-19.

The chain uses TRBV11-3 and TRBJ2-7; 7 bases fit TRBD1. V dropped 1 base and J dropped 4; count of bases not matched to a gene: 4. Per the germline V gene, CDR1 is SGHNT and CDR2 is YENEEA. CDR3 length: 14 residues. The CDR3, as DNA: TGTGCCAGCAGCTTAGGAGGGACAGAGTACGAGCAGTACTTC. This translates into CASSLGGTEYEQYF.

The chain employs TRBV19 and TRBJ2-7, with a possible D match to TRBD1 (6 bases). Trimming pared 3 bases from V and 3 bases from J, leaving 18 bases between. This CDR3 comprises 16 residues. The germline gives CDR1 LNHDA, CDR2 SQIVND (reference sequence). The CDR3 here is CASSISGAGTSYEQYF. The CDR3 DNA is TGTGCCAGTAGTATTTCTGGTGCCGGGACAAGCTACGAGCAGTACTTC. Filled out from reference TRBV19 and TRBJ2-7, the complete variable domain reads DGGITQSPKYLFRKEGQNVTLSCEQNLNHDAMYWYRQDPGQGLRLIYYSQIVNDFQKGDIAEGYSVSREKKESFPLTVTSAQKNPTAFYLCASSISGAGTSYEQYFGPGTRLTVT.

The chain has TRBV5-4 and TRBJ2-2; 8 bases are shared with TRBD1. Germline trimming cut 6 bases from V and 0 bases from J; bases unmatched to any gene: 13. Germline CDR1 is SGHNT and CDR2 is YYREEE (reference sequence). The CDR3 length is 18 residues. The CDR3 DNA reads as TGTGCCAGCATTTCGGTCCCCGGGACAGGCGCGAACACCGGGGAGCTGTTTTTT. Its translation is CASISVPGTGANTGELFF.

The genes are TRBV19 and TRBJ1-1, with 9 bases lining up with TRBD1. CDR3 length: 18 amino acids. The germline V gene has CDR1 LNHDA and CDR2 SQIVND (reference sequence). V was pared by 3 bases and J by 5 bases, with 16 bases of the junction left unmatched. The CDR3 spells CASSMLRSAWDRVTEAFF. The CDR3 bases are TGTGCCAGTAGTATGTTAAGGTCCGCGTGGGACAGGGTTACTGAAGCTTTCTTT.

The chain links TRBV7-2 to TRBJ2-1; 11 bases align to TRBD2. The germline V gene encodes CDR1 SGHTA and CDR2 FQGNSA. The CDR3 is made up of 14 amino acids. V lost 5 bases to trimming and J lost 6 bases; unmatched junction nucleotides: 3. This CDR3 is CASSPGLAVNEQFF. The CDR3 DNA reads TGTGCCAGCAGCCCGGGACTAGCGGTCAATGAGCAGTTCTTC.

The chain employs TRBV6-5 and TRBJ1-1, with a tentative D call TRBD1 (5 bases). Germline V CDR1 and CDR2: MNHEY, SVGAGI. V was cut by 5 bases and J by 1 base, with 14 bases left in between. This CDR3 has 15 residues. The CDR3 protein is CASSPQGLTNTEAFF. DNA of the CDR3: TGTGCCAGCAGTCCCCAGGGACTGACGAACACTGAAGCTTTCTTT.